Sequencing of this T cell receptor beta chain was carried out in a study of shared clonotypes between healthy human individuals. Overall study: Researchers assigned three CD4 naive, three CD4 memory, two CD8 naive and one CD8 memory plate to each donor. Findings of the study overall: The rarefaction results pointed to incomplete sorted-subset sequencing despite large depth.

Data came from immunoSEQ multiplex PCR; TCRdb stores just in-frame clones and leaves some out. The sample comprises 2 million to 2.5 million clones, about 94% of which are singletons, and roughly 0.13% rests with the top ten. Remarks on this clone: What it binds is unknown.

This CDR3 has 13 residues. The V gene lost 0 bases and the J gene lost 8 bases, with 8 bases spanning the gap. CDR1 is LNHNV and CDR2 is YYDKDF in the germline V gene (reference sequence). Material: naive CD4+ T cells sorted from blood. As to subset: CD45RA+ positively selected. The TCR was taken from a man younger than 35 in good health. J is TRBJ2-1 and V is TRBV15, with D unclear. CDR3 nucleotides: TGTGCCACCAGCAGAGATCACCCCCATGAGCAGTTCTTC. Translation: CATSRDHPHEQFF.